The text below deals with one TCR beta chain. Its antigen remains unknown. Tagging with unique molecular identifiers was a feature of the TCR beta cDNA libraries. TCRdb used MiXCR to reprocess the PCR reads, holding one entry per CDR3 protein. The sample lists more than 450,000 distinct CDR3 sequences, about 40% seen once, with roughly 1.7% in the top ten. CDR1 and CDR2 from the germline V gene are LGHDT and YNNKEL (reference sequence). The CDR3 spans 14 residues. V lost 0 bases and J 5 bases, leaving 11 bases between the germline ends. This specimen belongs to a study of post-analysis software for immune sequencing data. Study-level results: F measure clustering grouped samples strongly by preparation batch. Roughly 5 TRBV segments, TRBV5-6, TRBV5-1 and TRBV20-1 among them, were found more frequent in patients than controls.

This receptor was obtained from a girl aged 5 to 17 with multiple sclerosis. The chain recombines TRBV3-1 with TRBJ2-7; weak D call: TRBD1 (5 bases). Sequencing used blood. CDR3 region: CASSQESGNDEQYF. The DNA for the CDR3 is TGTGCCAGCAGCCAAGAATCAGGGAACGACGAGCAGTACTTC.